The 8 T cell receptor beta chains reported below all come from one sample, sequenced in a study of cytomegalovirus exposure and HLA in healthy donors (TCRdb year 2017). The receptor library was made with the immunoSEQ multiplex PCR assay. For the multiplex PCR, a mixture combining 60 forward primers for TCR Vbeta segments and 13 reverse primers for TCR Jbeta segments was used. The immuneACCESS repertoire file appears here via TCRdb, limited to in-frame rearrangements. These files lack a portion of the clones; in checked studies, under half of the deficit traces to unresolved V genes, and the cause of the others is not known. This sample holds tens of thousands of clones; roughly 80% were observed only once. Of the sample, roughly 1.1% is held by the ten largest clones. The sample taken for sequencing was PBMCs. The receptors shown here come from a girl aged 2 to 9 in good health and CMV-seropositive.

The rearrangement joins TRBV15 to TRBJ1-1; 8 bases are shared with TRBD1. The V and J ends lost 3 bases and 8 bases, in that order; junction bases with no gene match: 8. CDR3 length equals 14 residues. Per the germline V gene, CDR1 is LNHNV and CDR2 is YYDKDF (reference sequence). DNA of the CDR3: TGTGCCACCAGCAGGAGGACAGGGAAGATGGAAGCTTTCTTT. Translation gives CATSRRTGKMEAFF.

The chain couples TRBV25-1 to TRBJ2-1, with 7 bases identical to TRBD2. The V gene end was trimmed by 0 bases and the J gene end by 7 bases; junction bases not matched to a gene: 9. Looked up from germline, CDR1 is MGHDK and CDR2 is SYGVNS. This CDR3 spans 16 amino acids. The CDR3 reads CASSEYRIAGGNEQFF. In DNA, the CDR3 is TGTGCCAGCAGTGAATATCGGATAGCGGGTGGGAATGAGCAGTTCTTC. The complete variable domain, with remaining parts taken from reference TRBV25-1 and TRBJ2-1, reads EADIYQTPRYLVIGTGKKITLECSQTMGHDKMYWYQQDPGMELHLIHYSYGVNSTEKGDLSSESTVSRIRTEHFPLTLESARPSHTSQYLCASSEYRIAGGNEQFFGPGTRLTVL.

This rearrangement joins TRBV6-5 to TRBJ1-2, with 9 bases matching TRBD1. CDR1 is MNHEY and CDR2 is SVGAGI in the germline V gene. With 6 bases clipped from V and 8 bases from J, the junction kept 4 bases outside the gene matches. CDR3 length: 12 amino acids. As DNA, the CDR3 is TGTGCCAGCAGGACAGGGGGGGACGGCTACACCTTC. Protein product: CASRTGGDGYTF.

The CDR3 DNA is TGTGCCAGCAGCCCCGACTACTACGAGCAGTACTTC. It specifies CASSPDYYEQYF. The J gene is TRBJ2-7, the V gene TRBV7-6, with D perhaps TRBD2 (5 bases). CDR1 and CDR2 from the germline V gene are SGHVS and FNYEAQ. V lost 5 bases, J lost 3 bases, and 8 bases lay in between. CDR3 length equals 12 residues.

This clone was picked up one time. This CDR3 reads CASSEEDTPVSSTEAFF. CDR3 bases: TGTGCCAGCAGTGAAGAAGACACTCCCGTATCGAGCACTGAAGCTTTCTTT. The V gene is TRBV25-1, the J gene TRBJ1-1; D gene ambiguous. The CDR3 consists of 17 residues. Germline V gives CDR1 MGHDK, CDR2 SYGVNS. The ends were cut back, 2 bases at V and 4 bases at J, with 20 bases in the middle.

The chain employs TRBV10-3 and TRBJ1-5; the D gene is possibly TRBD1 (5 bases). The germline gives CDR1 ENHRY, CDR2 SYGVKD. Trimming took 5 bases from V and 4 from J, leaving 6 bases between them. CDR3 length equals 12 residues. CDR3: CAISTGNQPQHF. The CDR3 coding sequence is TGTGCCATCAGTACAGGAAATCAGCCCCAGCATTTT.

This rearrangement joins TRBV18 to TRBJ2-7, with TRBD2 as a possible D gene (5 bases). The CDR3 consists of 13 residues. Germline CDR1 reads KGHSH; CDR2 reads LQKENI. V was clipped by 2 bases and J by 9 bases, with 14 bases between them. For the CDR3, the DNA is TGTGCCAGCTCACCATATGGACTCCCTCTGCAGTACTTC. It translates to CASSPYGLPLQYF.

The chain is built from TRBV29-1 and TRBJ2-1; perhaps TRBD2 as D (5 bases). The V end was cut by 4 bases, the J end by 0 bases, with 7 bases between. Germline CDR1 SQVTM, CDR2 ANQGSEA. The CDR3 covers 13 residues. The CDR3 spells CSVGTSSYNEQFF. The CDR3 DNA reads as TGCAGCGTTGGAACTAGCTCCTACAATGAGCAGTTCTTC.